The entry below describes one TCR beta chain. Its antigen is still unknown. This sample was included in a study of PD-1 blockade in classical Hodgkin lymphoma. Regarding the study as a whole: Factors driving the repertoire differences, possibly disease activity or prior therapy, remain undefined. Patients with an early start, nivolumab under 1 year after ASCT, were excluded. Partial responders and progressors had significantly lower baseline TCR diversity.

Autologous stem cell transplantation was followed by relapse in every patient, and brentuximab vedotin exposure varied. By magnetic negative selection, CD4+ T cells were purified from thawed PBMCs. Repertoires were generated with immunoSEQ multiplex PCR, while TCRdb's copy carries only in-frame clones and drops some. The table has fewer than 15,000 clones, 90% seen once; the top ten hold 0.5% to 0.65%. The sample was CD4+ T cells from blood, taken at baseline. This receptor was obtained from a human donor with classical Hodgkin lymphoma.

The CDR3 DNA is TGTGCCAGCAGCTTAGCAGATACGCAGTATTTT. This encodes CASSLADTQYF. The chain links TRBV7-9 to TRBJ2-3; D uncertain. Trimming removed 0 bases at V and 5 bases at J, with 0 bases between. The CDR3 runs 11 residues. Germline CDR1 reads SEHNR; CDR2 reads FQNEAQ (reference sequence).